The 19 T cell receptor beta chains below all came from one sample that was sequenced in a study of identical twins. Via MiXCR, TCRdb re-called the 5' RACE reads, giving one row per CDR3 protein. This table holds 700,000 or so distinct CDR3 sequences, roughly 20% found once. These same data were also listed under a study on T cells expressing NK-cell markers.

The specimen was PBMCs. The source is a woman aged 18-30 years in good health.

The table lists this clonotype with many counts. V and J are TRBV10-3 and TRBJ1-2; D call uncertain. Germline CDR1 is ENHRY and CDR2 is SYGVKD. V shed 4 bases and J shed 6 bases, with 18 bases lying between them. There are 15 residues in the CDR3. The CDR3 DNA is TGTGCCATCAGTGGGCTGCAGGAAGGGCCCCATGGCTACACCTTC. It specifies CAISGLQEGPHGYTF.

The chain is built from TRBV11-3 and TRBJ2-5, with 8 nucleotides matching TRBD2. The CDR3 covers 22 residues. After removal of 1 base from V and 1 base from J, the junction contained 23 bases not matched to a gene. The V gene's germline CDR1 is SGHNT and CDR2 YENEEA. For the CDR3, the DNA is TGTGCCAGCAGCTTAGTTTCTAGCGGGTTATCATGGGCGGGAAAGTTCCAAGAGACCCAGTACTTC. Its protein product is CASSLVSSGLSWAGKFQETQYF.

This clonotype was detected only a few times. V is TRBV20-1 and J is TRBJ2-1; 9 positions agree with TRBD1. The CDR3 runs 14 residues. J gave up 2 bases and V 7 bases, and 6 bases lay outside the gene matches. Germline-derived CDR1 and CDR2 are DFQATT and SNEGSKA (reference sequence). The CDR3 spells CSGLDRGTYNEQFF. The CDR3 region has the DNA TGCAGTGGGTTGGACAGGGGAACCTACAATGAGCAGTTCTTC.

This chain connects TRBV7-6 to TRBJ1-4, with D hard to call. V was clipped by 1 base and J by 11 bases, with 8 bases between them. Germline CDR1 SGHVS, CDR2 FNYEAQ. CDR3 size: 12 residues. CDR3 bases: TGTGCCAGCAGCTTAGGGTTCGGGAAACTGTTTTTT. This encodes CASSLGFGKLFF.

The chain combines TRBV7-9 with TRBJ2-6, with a tentative D call TRBD1 (5 bases). With 5 bases removed from V and 0 bases from J, the gap between germline ends came to 11 bases. Germline lookup yields CDR1 SEHNR and CDR2 FQNEAQ (reference sequence). This CDR3 is 16 amino acids long. The CDR3 protein is CASSPGRGSGANVLTF. The CDR3 DNA reads as TGTGCCAGCAGCCCAGGGCGAGGCTCTGGGGCCAACGTCCTGACTTTC.

This clonotype was counted a few times. The rearrangement uses TRBV7-2 and TRBJ2-7; 10 bases agree with TRBD1. V trimming: 7 bases; J trimming: 4 bases; junction bases outside the gene matches: 10. CDR1 and CDR2 from the germline V gene are SGHTA and FQGNSA. The CDR3 sequence is 15 residues long. CDR3 residues: CASTQIGTGVYEQYF. The CDR3 DNA is TGTGCCAGCACCCAGATAGGGACAGGGGTGTACGAGCAGTACTTC.

The chain combines TRBV10-2 with TRBJ2-7; 9 positions match TRBD2. The CDR3 has 15 residues. With V trimmed by 5 bases and J by 2 bases, 7 bases remained unmatched. The germline CDR1 and CDR2 sequences are WSHSY and SAAADI. CDR3 nucleotide sequence: TGCGCCAGCAGTATGGGTAGCGGGGGAGCCTACGAGCAGTACTTC. This encodes CASSMGSGGAYEQYF.

This clonotype was picked up a small number of times. The chain recombines TRBV11-1 with TRBJ1-1, with D maybe TRBD1 (5 bases). Trimming shortened V by 3 bases and J by 7 bases, and 15 bases separated the two germline ends. CDR1 and CDR2 from the germline V gene are SGHAT and FQDESV (reference sequence). This CDR3 is built from 14 residues. In DNA, the CDR3 is TGTGCCAGCAGCTTGGGTCCAGGGATTCTTGAAGCTTTCTTT. Protein sequence: CASSLGPGILEAFF.

This clonotype turned up a few times. The V and J genes are TRBV5-1 and TRBJ2-2; D gene ambiguous. This CDR3 has 12 amino acids. Trimming cost V 1 base and J 8 bases, with 6 bases left between them. Per germline, CDR1 SGHRS and CDR2 YFSETQ. The DNA of the CDR3 is TGCGCCAGCAGCTTGAAGAGGGGGGAGCTGTTTTTT. It translates to CASSLKRGELFF.

The chain employs TRBV7-2 and TRBJ2-3, with 8 bases that match TRBD2. Looked up from germline, CDR1 is SGHTA and CDR2 is FQGNSA. J was trimmed by 3 bases and V by 6 bases; bases with no gene match: 11. The CDR3 totals 16 residues. The chain's CDR3 is CASSLAGTRGTDTQYF. Here the CDR3 DNA reads TGTGCCAGCAGTCTGGCCGGGACTAGAGGGACAGATACGCAGTATTTT.

The chain uses TRBV7-8 and TRBJ2-7; 7 nucleotides match TRBD2. CDR1 is SGHVS and CDR2 is FQNEAQ in the germline V gene. The CDR3 has 14 residues. The ends lost 10 bases at V and 5 bases at J; junction bases unmatched: 14. The CDR3 DNA is TGTGCCACCTGCCCGGGTAGCGGGCCCGACGAGCAGTACTTC. Residues: CATCPGSGPDEQYF.

This clonotype was detected many times. The V and J genes are TRBV7-2 and TRBJ1-2; D remains ambiguous. Germline loops: CDR1 SGHTA, CDR2 FQGNSA. Between the trimmed V and J ends, which lost 3 bases and 2 bases, there was a span of 10 bases. The CDR3 is 14 amino acids. The DNA for the CDR3 is TGTGCCAGCAGCTTGTTAGGAAGCAACTATGGCTACACCTTC. It codes for CASSLLGSNYGYTF.

The rearrangement joins TRBV7-9 to TRBJ2-3, with a tentative D call TRBD2 (7 bases). V lost 6 bases and J 5 bases, leaving 12 bases between the germline ends. In germline, CDR1 is SEHNR, CDR2 FQNEAQ (reference sequence). The CDR3 spans 13 residues. The CDR3 protein is CASSRGAGDTQYF. DNA for the CDR3: TGTGCCAGCAGTCGGGGGGCAGGAGATACGCAGTATTTT.

This clonotype was found many times. The gene calls are TRBV20-1 and TRBJ1-5; a possible D gene is TRBD1 (5 bases). The CDR3 is 13 residues long. V was clipped by 3 bases and J by 10 bases, with 16 bases between them. Germline V gives CDR1 DFQATT, CDR2 SNEGSKA (reference sequence). The CDR3 is CSARFGGGKPQHF. CDR3 sequence (DNA): TGCAGTGCTAGGTTTGGGGGAGGGAAACCCCAGCATTTT.

In its sample, this clonotype was seen a few times. V and J are TRBV5-1 and TRBJ2-3; TRBD1 is a possible D gene (5 bases). CDR1 SGHRS and CDR2 YFSETQ come from the germline V gene. The CDR3 sequence is 14 residues long. V was clipped by 4 bases and J by 2 bases, with 11 bases between them. The DNA for the CDR3 is TGCGCCAGCAGCCCGTCCAGGGTCACAGATACGCAGTATTTT. This codes for CASSPSRVTDTQYF.

This clonotype was detected a few times. The chain carries TRBV15 and TRBJ2-1, with TRBD2 matching 11 bases. Losses at the gene ends were 6 bases for V and 0 bases for J; bases not matched to a gene: 13. Germline V lookup: CDR1 LNHNV, CDR2 YYDKDF (reference sequence). This CDR3 is built from 19 residues. CDR3 region: CATSSVLAGGLSSYNEQFF. CDR3 bases: TGTGCCACCAGTTCAGTCCTAGCGGGAGGCTTAAGCTCCTACAATGAGCAGTTCTTC.

This clonotype was observed a few times. This chain joins TRBV11-2 and TRBJ1-4, with 8 bases identical to TRBD1. The CDR3 is 14 amino acids. Trimming at V came to 5 bases and at J to 8 bases, leaving 7 bases not matched to a gene. Looked up from germline, CDR1 is SGHAT and CDR2 is FQNNGV. The CDR3 protein is CASSPGDRPEKLFF. The CDR3 coding sequence is TGTGCCAGCAGCCCCGGGGACAGGCCCGAAAAACTGTTTTTT.

This clonotype was seen a handful of times. The rearrangement uses TRBV12-3 or TRBV12-4 and TRBJ2-1; TRBD2 is a possible D gene (5 bases). Trimming shortened V by 0 bases and J by 14 bases, and 11 bases separated the two germline ends. The CDR3 is 12 amino acids. The CDR3 nucleotides are TGTGCCAGCAGTTTAGCGGGAGACTCTGAGTTCTTC. It translates to CASSLAGDSEFF.

This chain links TRBV5-1 with TRBJ2-1, with 11 bases fitting TRBD2. Germline-derived CDR1 and CDR2 are SGHRS and YFSETQ. V was pared by 4 bases and J by 9 bases, with 9 bases of the junction left unmatched. The CDR3 length is 15 residues. The CDR3 nucleotides are TGCGCCAGCAGCGGCCTAGCGGGGGGCCCAGGTGAGCAGTTCTTC. It specifies CASSGLAGGPGEQFF.